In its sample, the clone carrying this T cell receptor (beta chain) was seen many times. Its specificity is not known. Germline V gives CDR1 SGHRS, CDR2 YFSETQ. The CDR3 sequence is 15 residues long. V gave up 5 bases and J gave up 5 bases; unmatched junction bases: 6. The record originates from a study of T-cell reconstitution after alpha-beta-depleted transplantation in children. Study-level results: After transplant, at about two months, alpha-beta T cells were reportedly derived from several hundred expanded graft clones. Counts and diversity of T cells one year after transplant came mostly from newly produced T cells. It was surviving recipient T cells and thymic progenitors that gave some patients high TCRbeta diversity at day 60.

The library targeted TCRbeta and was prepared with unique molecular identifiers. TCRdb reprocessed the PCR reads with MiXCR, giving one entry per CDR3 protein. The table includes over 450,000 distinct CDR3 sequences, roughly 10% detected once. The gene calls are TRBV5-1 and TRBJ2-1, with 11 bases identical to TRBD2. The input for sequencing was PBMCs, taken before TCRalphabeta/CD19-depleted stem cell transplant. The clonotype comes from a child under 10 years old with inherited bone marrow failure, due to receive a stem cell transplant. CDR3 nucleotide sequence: TGCGCCAGCAGTATGGGACTAGCGGAGAACAATGAGCAGTTCTTC. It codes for CASSMGLAENNEQFF.